This T cell receptor (beta chain) came from a study of cytomegalovirus exposure and HLA in healthy donors (dated by TCRdb to the late 2010s). Notes on the research overall: In an earlier analysis of approximately 640 of the donors, under 300 Gb of sequence data and 117 million unique TCR beta sequences from roughly 190 million T cells were reported. Donor age, sex, ethnicity and CMV serostatus were collected together with the repertoire data. Across 398 genotyped donors of the cohort, an average of approximately 240,000 unique TCR beta nucleotide sequences per donor were sequenced, and 15% to 20% of those sequences were non-productive. The study was designed to test whether signatures of past pathogen exposure could be identified by cataloging public T cell receptors. An earlier analysis of more than 450 of the donors used high-throughput TCR beta sequencing to judge whether each TCR beta V gene segment behaved as functional or pseudogenic. HLA typing included class I and class II loci at four-digit resolution. A later analysis re-examined previously published TCR beta repertoires from 610 or so donors and added high-resolution HLA genotyping to investigate patterns of TCR occurrence. To predict cytomegalovirus infection status, the study combined high-throughput TCR immunosequencing, statistical association of individual TCRs with disease status, and machine learning. Genome-wide SNP genotypes for about 65% of the 666 donors were used in a later genetic analysis, which treated that subset as a discovery cohort. Of the 300 to 500 genotyped donors, 65% to 90% were placed in the genetic ancestry cluster associated with self-reported Caucasian donors. Four or five DR-DQ haplotypes were handled as single units for association and clustering because linkage in the cohort was strong. All discovery cohort repertoires had been generated on a single sequencing platform. Roughly 310 gigabases of sequencing data and tens of millions of unique TCR sequences were included in an early release covering roughly 600 HLA-typed donors. The T cell repertoires of around 730 subjects were profiled by immunosequencing and related to cytomegalovirus serostatus. Besides the first cohort of approximately 670 subjects, a separate validation cohort made up of roughly 120 different subjects was used. Rather than using new phenotypic data, the later analysis identified candidate immune exposures from TCR beta sequences and from how often those sequences occurred across donors. Typing coverage differed by locus: A, B, C, DRB1 and DQB1 were typed in roughly 629-630 donors, DQA1 in roughly 500, DPA1 in some 600, and DPB1 in 450 to 480.

This clone occurred a few times. What antigen it recognizes has not been identified. No clone much larger than this one lies a single base away; base qualities are absent. The cohort comprised around 690 healthy bone marrow donors. Cohort members were all nominally healthy when sampled, although unrecorded immune exposures were likely present. The donor tested CMV seropositive and was one of the 289 seropositive cohort members. Every donor gave a peripheral blood sample, and the peripheral blood mononuclear cells from that sample were used for TCR beta sequencing. The Qiagen DNeasy Blood Extraction Kit was used to extract genomic DNA from the blood cell samples. Based on the germline V gene (reference sequence), the CDR1 and CDR2 sequences are LNHDA and SQIVND. Trimmed from V: 10 bases; trimmed from J: 0 bases; junction bases lacking a gene match: 13. Including cysteine and phenylalanine, the CDR3 has 16 amino acids. Only the CDR3 region is kept as DNA, spanning 48 bases read in frame from base 1.

Library creation used the immunoSEQ multiplex PCR assay. The multiplex PCR relied on a mix of 60 forward primers for TCR Vbeta segments and 13 reverse primers for TCR Jbeta segments. A multiplex PCR assay on genomic DNA amplified the CDR3 region of rearranged TCR beta genes. The Illumina HiSeq System was used to sequence the amplified TCR beta libraries as 87-base-pair reads. Per the source publication's procedure: A later analysis tallied about 77 million unique TCR beta chains across the 600 to 700 repertoires, and some 12 million of those chains were shared by two or more donors. Raw reads were error-corrected and collapsed into unique sequences by a nearest-neighbor algorithm in which closely related sequences were merged to remove PCR and sequencing errors. V, D and J gene segments were assigned by aligning CDR3 sequences to IMGT reference sequences. For a sequence to be retained, at least a six-nucleotide match to both a V gene segment and a J gene segment was required. A rearrangement counted as productive if the CDR3 had no stop codons and remained in frame with V and J, and every other rearrangement counted as non-productive. Following IMGT convention, CDR3 was defined as the stretch from the second conserved V-encoded cysteine to the conserved J-encoded phenylalanine. In an earlier analysis of roughly 610 of the donors, sequences lacking an unambiguous match to a single V gene segment were excluded. In an earlier analysis of some 590 of the donors, V segments were called functional above 56.7% productive rearrangements and were called segregating when the between-donor standard deviation exceeded 5%. A statistical classification framework was developed to diagnose cytomegalovirus status using the catalog of TCR beta chain sequences. In a later analysis, TCR nucleotide sequences were compared against IMGT/GENE-DB human TR gene sequences so that V and J genes could be assigned. A later analysis assigned CDR3 sequences and most-parsimonious VDJ recombination scenarios with the TCRdist pipeline. In a later analysis, each TCR beta chain was defined by its CDR3 amino acid sequence together with its V-gene family, and reads lacking a unique V-gene family were excluded. As a way to deal with suspected cross-contamination and a sequencing artifact, a later analysis dropped 450 to 600 nucleotide sequences that were highly shared and had low generation probability. A later analysis calculated a clonal expansion index for each public chain from normalized within-repertoire ranks of inferred template counts. In a later analysis, generation probabilities were computed with a VDJ recombination model fitted to out-of-frame rearrangements, and the resulting probabilities were checked against IGoR. In a later analysis, hypergeometric tests were used to score TCR-TCR, TCR-HLA and TCR-CMV co-occurrence, with a repertoire-size bias correction applied to TCR pairs. False discovery rates were estimated in a later analysis by permuting HLA or CMV assignments 20 times. In a later analysis, co-occurring TCRs were grouped using DBSCAN, with TCRdist sequence similarity added in when clustering inside HLA-allele-positive subsets. Repertoires with fewer than 30,000 or more than 120,000 public chains were left out of co-occurrence clustering, as were several repertoires with anomalous nucleotide sharing. Drawn from immuneACCESS, this table holds only the in-frame rearrangements with V and J called that TCRdb kept. Clones are partly lost; checked studies trace under half to an unresolved V gene and leave the rest unexplained. That table is the source of V, J and clone size, and D and trimming were worked out from the DNA. The sample table shows approximately 120,000 clones, and 65% to 85% are seen once. In total, the top ten clones hold approximately 4% of the sample.

Broader findings and caveats from the paper: The classifier was reported to diagnose cytomegalovirus status with high specificity and sensitivity in both the original cohort and the validation cohort. According to a later genetic analysis, donors in an Asian-associated ancestry cluster had fewer N-insertions in productive TCRs than the roughly 670-donor mean. In an earlier analysis of a few hundred of the donors, most TCR beta V segments were observed in productive rearrangements about 87% or about 30% of the time, broadly matching IMGT annotations. Compared with equally common non-associated chains, HLA-associated TCR beta chains in a later analysis were more clonally expanded and had lower generation probabilities. It was suggested by the authors that the approach could potentially be generalized to other disease states and immunological phenotypes. A cluster of highly shared sequence variants was judged likely to be a technical artifact of the sequencing pipeline. HLA typing was unavailable for some donors at each locus, so association tests used only the typed subset. For the cohort, immune exposure information was limited to CMV serostatus. Sequencing depth was assumed to be roughly uniform across donors in the presence/absence analyses, though that assumption may not hold. Three of the identified cytomegalovirus-associated TCR beta chains were confirmed in vitro to be specific for cytomegalovirus antigens. A later analysis associated about 17,000 TCR beta sequences with specific HLA alleles at a false discovery rate of 0.05. While some public TCRs were present in many individuals, most TCR sequences turned up only very rarely across donors. A further reported finding was that TCR beta sequences accurately predicted the HLA-A and HLA-B alleles for most subjects in the first cohort. Several of the top co-occurrence clusters appeared to be linked to parvovirus B19, influenza, CMV and Epstein-Barr virus, according to a later analysis. Because counts were too low, roughly 18 rarely observed V segments, including chromosome 9 orphons, were left out of the earlier analysis of 587 of the donors. Only TCR beta chains were sequenced in this cohort, and the absence of alpha or paired-chain data limited detectable features. According to a later analysis, most CMV-associated TCR beta chains appeared to be HLA-restricted, and the HLA associations seemed to be driven largely by CMV exposure. Some IMGT-functional V segments, including TRBV6-2 and TRBV6-3, could not be distinguished by the 87-base-pair reads and were therefore excluded. Assigning TCR associations to individual alleles was difficult when HLA alleles, especially DR and DQ, strongly co-occurred. A total of fewer than 200 TCR beta chains were listed by the study as associated with cytomegalovirus. In a later genetic analysis, a missense DCLRE1C variant was associated with V-gene and J-gene trimming of TCR beta chains, and the association was replicated in an independent cohort. Linkage disequilibrium might explain the correlated functional status among segregating V segments, but an unknown experimental factor could not be ruled out. In a later analysis, the rate of TCR association differed among HLA loci, with DRB1 alleles having the most associated TCRs and HLA-C alleles having the fewest.

The TCR comes from a man aged 18 to 29 in good health and CMV-seropositive. The sample taken for sequencing was PBMCs. The chain couples TRBV19 to TRBJ1-1, with 8 bases aligning to TRBD1. The CDR3 reads CATSSYRGGLNTEAFF. The nucleotide sequence reads as follows: TGTGCCACTAGCTCCTACAGGGGGGGCCTGAACACTGAAGCTTTCTTT.